Sequencing of this TCR beta chain was carried out in a study of CD8+ T cells in alopecia areata. The authors extracted RNA and reverse transcribed it into cDNA as the sequencing template. Clones were read by immunoSEQ multiplex PCR, and TCRdb kept only the in-frame ones, dropping some. The sample includes about 200,000 clones, roughly three fifths seen only once; the top ten take 4.9%. PBMCs yielded sorted CD4+ and CD8+ T cells. This receptor was identified in a human donor in good health. The sample consisted of CD8+ T cells sorted from blood.

The CDR3 region is CASSVEAASNTGELFF. CDR3 bases: TGTGCCAGCAGCGTAGAGGCGGCATCGAACACCGGGGAGCTGTTTTTT. The gene calls are TRBV9 and TRBJ2-2; D call uncertain. CDR1 SGDLS and CDR2 YYNGEE come from the germline V gene. V was pared by 0 bases and J by 0 bases, with 9 bases between. This CDR3 has 16 residues.